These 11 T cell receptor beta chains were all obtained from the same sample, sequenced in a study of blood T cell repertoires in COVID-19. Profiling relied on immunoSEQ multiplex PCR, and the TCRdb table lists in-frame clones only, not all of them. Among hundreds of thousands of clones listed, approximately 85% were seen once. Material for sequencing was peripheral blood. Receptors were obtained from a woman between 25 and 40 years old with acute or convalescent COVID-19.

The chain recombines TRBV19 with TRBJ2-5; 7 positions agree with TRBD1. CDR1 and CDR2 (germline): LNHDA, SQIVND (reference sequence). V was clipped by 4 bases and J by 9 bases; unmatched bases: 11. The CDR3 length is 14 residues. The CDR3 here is CASSTLTGVVPQYF. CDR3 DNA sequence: TGTGCCAGTAGTACCTTAACAGGGGTAGTGCCCCAGTACTTC.

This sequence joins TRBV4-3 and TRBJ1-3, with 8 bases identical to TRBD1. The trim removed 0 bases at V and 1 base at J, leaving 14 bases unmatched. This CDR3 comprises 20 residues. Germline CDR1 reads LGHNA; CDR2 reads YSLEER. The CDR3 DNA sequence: TGCGCCAGCAGCCAAGAGATTCAAACCGGGACAGGATTATCTGGAAACACCATATATTTT. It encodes CASSQEIQTGTGLSGNTIYF.

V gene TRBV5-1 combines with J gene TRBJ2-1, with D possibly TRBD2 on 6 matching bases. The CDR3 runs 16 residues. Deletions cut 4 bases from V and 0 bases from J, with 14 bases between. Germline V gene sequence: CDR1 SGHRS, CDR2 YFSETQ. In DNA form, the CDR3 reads TGCGCCAGCAGCGGGGATAGCGGCAGCTCCTACAATGAGCAGTTCTTC. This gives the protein CASSGDSGSSYNEQFF. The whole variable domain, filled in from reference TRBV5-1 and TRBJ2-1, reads KAGVTQTPRYLIKTRGQQVTLSCSPISGHRSVSWYQQTPGQGLQFLFEYFSETQRNKGNFPGRFSGRQFSNSRSEMNVSTLELGDSALYLCASSGDSGSSYNEQFFGPGTRLTVL.

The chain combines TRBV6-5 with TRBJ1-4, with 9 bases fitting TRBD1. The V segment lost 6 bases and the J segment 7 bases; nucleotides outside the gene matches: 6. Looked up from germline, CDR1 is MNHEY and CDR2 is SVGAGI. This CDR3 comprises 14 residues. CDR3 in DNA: TGTGCCAGCAGGAAAACAGGGGGCGGTGAAAAACTGTTTTTT. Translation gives CASRKTGGGEKLFF.

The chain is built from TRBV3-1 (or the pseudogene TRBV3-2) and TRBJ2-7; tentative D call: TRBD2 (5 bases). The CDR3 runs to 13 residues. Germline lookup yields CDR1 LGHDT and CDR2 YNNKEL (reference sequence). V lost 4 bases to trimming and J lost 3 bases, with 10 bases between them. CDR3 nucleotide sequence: TGTGCCAGCAGCCGTAGCGAATTCTACGAGCAGTACTTC. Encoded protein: CASSRSEFYEQYF.

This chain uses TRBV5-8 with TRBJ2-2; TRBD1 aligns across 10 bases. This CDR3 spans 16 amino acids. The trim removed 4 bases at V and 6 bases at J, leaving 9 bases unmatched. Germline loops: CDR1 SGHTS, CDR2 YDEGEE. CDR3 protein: CASSTDRGRFPGELFF. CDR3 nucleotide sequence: TGTGCCAGCAGCACCGACAGGGGGCGATTCCCCGGGGAGCTGTTTTTT.

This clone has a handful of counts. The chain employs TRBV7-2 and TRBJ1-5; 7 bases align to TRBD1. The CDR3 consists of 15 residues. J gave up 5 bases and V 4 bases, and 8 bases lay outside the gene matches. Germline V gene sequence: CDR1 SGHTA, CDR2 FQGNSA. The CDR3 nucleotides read TGTGCCAGCAGCTCGACGACAGGGCAGCATCAGCCCCAGCATTTT. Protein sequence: CASSSTTGQHQPQHF. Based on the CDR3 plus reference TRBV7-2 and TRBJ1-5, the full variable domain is GAGVSQSPSNKVTEKGKDVELRCDPISGHTALYWYRQSLGQGLEFLIYFQGNSAPDKSGLPSDRFSAERTGGSVSTLTIQRTQQEDSAVYLCASSSTTGQHQPQHFGDGTRLSIL.

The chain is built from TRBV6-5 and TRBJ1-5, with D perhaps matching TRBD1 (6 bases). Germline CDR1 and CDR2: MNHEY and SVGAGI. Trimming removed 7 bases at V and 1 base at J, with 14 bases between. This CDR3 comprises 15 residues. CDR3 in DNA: TGTGCCAGCAACCCGTCAGGGGTGAGCAATCAGCCCCAGCATTTT. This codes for CASNPSGVSNQPQHF.

The CDR3 DNA sequence: TGTGCCAGCACCACTTATCTAGCGGGAGTACAGAATGAGCAGTTCTTC. Translation gives CASTTYLAGVQNEQFF. The chain links TRBV7-9 to TRBJ2-1, with 10 bases fitting TRBD2. The CDR3 length is 16 residues. The trim removed 7 bases at V and 7 bases at J, leaving 13 bases unmatched. CDR1 and CDR2 (germline): SEHNR, FQNEAQ (reference sequence).

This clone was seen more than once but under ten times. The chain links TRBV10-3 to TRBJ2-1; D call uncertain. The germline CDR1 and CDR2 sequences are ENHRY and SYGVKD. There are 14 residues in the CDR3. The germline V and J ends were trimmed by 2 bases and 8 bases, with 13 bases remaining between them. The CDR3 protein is CAISERGDGDEQFF. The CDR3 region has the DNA TGTGCCATCAGTGAGCGTGGAGACGGAGATGAGCAGTTCTTC.

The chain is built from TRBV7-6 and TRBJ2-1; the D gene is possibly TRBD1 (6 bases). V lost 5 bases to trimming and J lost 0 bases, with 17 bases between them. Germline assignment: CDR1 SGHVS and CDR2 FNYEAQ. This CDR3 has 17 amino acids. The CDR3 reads CASSLYRDGSSYNEQFF. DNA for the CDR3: TGTGCCAGCAGCCTCTACAGGGACGGTAGCTCCTACAATGAGCAGTTCTTC.